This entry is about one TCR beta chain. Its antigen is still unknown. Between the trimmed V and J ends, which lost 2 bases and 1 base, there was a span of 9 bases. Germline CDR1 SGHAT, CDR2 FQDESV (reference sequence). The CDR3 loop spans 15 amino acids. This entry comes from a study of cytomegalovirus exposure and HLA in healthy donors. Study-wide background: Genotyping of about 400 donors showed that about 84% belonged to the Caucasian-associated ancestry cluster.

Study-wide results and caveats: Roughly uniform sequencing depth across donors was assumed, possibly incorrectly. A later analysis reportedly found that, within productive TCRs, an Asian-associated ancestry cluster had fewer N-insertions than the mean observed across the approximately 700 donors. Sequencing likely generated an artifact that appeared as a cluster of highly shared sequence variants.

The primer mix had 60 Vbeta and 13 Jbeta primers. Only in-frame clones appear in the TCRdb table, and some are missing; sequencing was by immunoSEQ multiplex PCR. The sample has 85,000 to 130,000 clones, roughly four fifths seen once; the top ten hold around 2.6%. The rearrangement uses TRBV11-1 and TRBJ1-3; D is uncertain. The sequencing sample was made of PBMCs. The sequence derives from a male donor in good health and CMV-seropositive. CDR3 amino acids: CASSLSRGSGNTIYF. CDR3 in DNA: TGTGCCAGCAGCTTAAGCCGCGGGTCTGGAAACACCATATATTTT.